This T cell receptor (beta chain) was obtained from a study of spatial heterogeneity in lung cancer. Overall study: There were some 76 donors, all of them untreated patients with early-stage non-small cell lung cancer. Alpha-chain sequences were consistently detected in smaller numbers than beta-chain sequences. The study, taken as a whole, reports: Blood carried ubiquitous expanded tumor TCRs more at resection than follow-up.

Trimming removed 2 bases from V and 10 bases from J, with 11 bases in between. CDR3 size: 12 residues. Stated time point: blood at routine non-recurrence follow-up after resection. Frozen PBMC, nontumor lung or tumor provided whole RNA, which was sequenced unsorted. About this clonotype itself: The antigen is undetermined.

Each CDR3 protein gets one entry after TCRdb re-called the 5' RACE reads with MiXCR. The top ten hold roughly a fifth of the sample, which has 20,000 to 30,000 distinct CDR3 sequences, 5% to 6% seen once. The rearrangement uses TRBV12-3 or TRBV12-4 and TRBJ1-1, with no clear D. The source of this sequence is a male donor with early-stage non-small cell lung cancer. The sample here was PBMCs, taken at follow-up. The CDR3, as DNA: TGTGCCAGCAGTTTAAACGAGGTTGGAGCTTTCTTT. Translating it yields CASSLNEVGAFF.